These 27 T cell receptor beta chains share one sample of origin, sequenced in a study of T-cell reconstitution after alpha-beta-depleted transplantation in children. A library of TCRbeta sequences, prepared with unique molecular identifiers, was generated. From the PCR reads, TCRdb called clonotypes with MiXCR, one entry per CDR3 protein. The table records about 120,000 distinct CDR3 sequences, approximately 22% of them present only once. The source material was PBMCs, mostly from graft donor cells, sampled 180 days after TCRalphabeta/CD19-depleted stem cell transplant. Every receptor here comes from a male patient aged 2 to 10 who had a stem cell transplant for chronic granulomatous disease, so the T cells may come from the graft donor.

This clonotype came up many times. The chain uses TRBV20-1 and TRBJ2-3; the match to TRBD2 covers 8 bases. The CDR3 has 14 amino acids. The V and J ends lost 6 bases and 3 bases, in that order; junction bases with no gene match: 8. The germline CDR1 and CDR2 sequences are DFQATT and SNEGSKA (reference sequence). The CDR3 here is CSARAGAGTDTQYF. CDR3 in DNA: TGCAGTGCGCGAGCGGGGGCGGGAACAGATACGCAGTATTTT.

The gene calls are TRBV20-1 and TRBJ2-1, with D perhaps assigned TRBD1 or TRBD2 (7 bases each). The V and J ends lost 6 bases and 3 bases respectively, with 18 bases between them. CDR3 length equals 15 residues. The V gene's germline CDR1 is DFQATT and CDR2 SNEGSKA (reference sequence). The CDR3 DNA sequence: TGCAGTGCCTCAGGCCAGGGGGGGGGCTACAATGAGCAGTTCTTC. This codes for CSASGQGGGYNEQFF.

The sample holds many counts of this clonotype. The J gene is TRBJ2-1, the V gene TRBV5-4, with 11 bases that match TRBD2. This CDR3 is built from 15 residues. V was clipped by 2 bases and J by 9 bases; unmatched bases: 7. Germline lookup yields CDR1 SGHNT and CDR2 YYREEE (reference sequence). The CDR3 DNA is TGTGCCAGCAGCTTTGGGACTAGCGGCTTGGGTGAGCAGTTCTTC. Protein product: CASSFGTSGLGEQFF.

There are a few counts of this clonotype. The chain is built from TRBV12-3 or TRBV12-4 and TRBJ2-7, with a tentative D call TRBD1 (6 bases). The CDR3 extends over 14 amino acids. V was clipped by 3 bases and J by 5 bases, with 14 bases between them. The CDR3 coding sequence is TGTGCCAGCAGTTTGACAGGATACCTGAACGAGCAGTACTTC. This gives the protein CASSLTGYLNEQYF.

This clonotype has just a few counts. This rearrangement joins TRBV15 to TRBJ2-5; D remains ambiguous. Trimming left V 0 bases short and J 3 bases short, with 5 bases between. The CDR3 loop spans 13 amino acids. The V gene's germline CDR1 is LNHNV and CDR2 YYDKDF (reference sequence). This CDR3 is CATSREAEETQYF. In DNA, the CDR3 is TGTGCCACCAGCAGAGAGGCAGAAGAGACCCAGTACTTC.

This clonotype was seen repeatedly, ten times or more. The chain couples TRBV6-2 or TRBV6-3 to TRBJ2-1, with TRBD2 identical over 10 bases. This CDR3 region has 15 residues. The germline V gene has CDR1 MNHEY and CDR2 SVGEGT. The ends lost 7 bases at V and 4 bases at J; junction bases unmatched: 7. CDR3 residues: CASTTGTSVYNEQFF. DNA for the CDR3: TGTGCCAGCACCACCGGGACTAGCGTTTACAATGAGCAGTTCTTC.

This clonotype showed up many times. The rearrangement links TRBV27 to TRBJ2-1, with TRBD2 matching 7 bases. Germline V CDR1 and CDR2: MNHEY, SMNVEV (reference sequence). The CDR3 consists of 18 residues. With 0 bases clipped from V and 0 bases from J, the junction kept 8 bases outside the gene matches. The CDR3 reads CASSLSSSGDGSYNEQFF. In nucleotides, the CDR3 is TGTGCCAGCAGTTTATCCTCAAGCGGGGACGGCTCCTACAATGAGCAGTTCTTC.

This clonotype was counted a few times. The rearrangement joins TRBV6-1 to TRBJ1-1, with D tentatively TRBD1 (5 bases). The CDR3 consists of 16 residues. The V end was cut by 0 bases, the J end by 1 base, with 12 bases between. CDR1 MNHNS and CDR2 SASEGT come from the germline V gene. Written as DNA, the CDR3 is TGTGCCAGCAGTGAAGCGCGTTGGGACGGGAACACTGAAGCTTTCTTT. Translation gives CASSEARWDGNTEAFF.

There are many counts of this clonotype. J is TRBJ1-6 and V is TRBV7-9, with D possibly being TRBD1 (5 bases). V lost 1 base to trimming and J lost 8 bases, with 9 bases between them. The CDR3 covers 14 residues. Germline V CDR1 and CDR2: SEHNR, FQNEAQ (reference sequence). The CDR3 loop is CASSLVQGHSPLHF. CDR3 DNA sequence: TGTGCCAGCAGCTTAGTGCAGGGACATTCACCCCTCCACTTT.

This clonotype was seen many times. This chain connects TRBV12-3 or TRBV12-4 to TRBJ1-2, with D maybe TRBD1 (6 bases). The V gene lost 5 bases and the J gene lost 8 bases, with 18 bases spanning the gap. CDR3 length equals 14 residues. The DNA of the CDR3 is TGTGCCAGCAGTCAAACAGGGATGGGTAGCGGCTACACCTTC. Translating gives CASSQTGMGSGYTF.

This clonotype has a handful of counts. The rearrangement links TRBV7-2 to TRBJ1-4, with 10 bases fitting TRBD1. J lost 5 bases, V lost 2 bases, and 2 bases had no gene match. Germline V gene data show CDR1 as SGHTA and CDR2 as FQGNSA. The CDR3 loop spans 15 amino acids. The CDR3 protein is CASSLTGQGNEKLFF. In nucleotides, the CDR3 is TGTGCCAGCAGCTTAACGGGACAGGGGAATGAAAAACTGTTTTTT.

This clonotype was seen only a few times. The chain combines TRBV5-1 with TRBJ2-7; 8 nucleotides match TRBD1. The V and J ends lost 4 bases and 4 bases, in that order; junction bases with no gene match: 7. Germline assignment: CDR1 SGHRS and CDR2 YFSETQ. The CDR3 sequence is 14 residues long. The CDR3 sequence is CASSQTGEAYEQYF. The CDR3 DNA sequence: TGCGCCAGCAGCCAGACAGGGGAGGCGTACGAGCAGTACTTC.

This clonotype came up many times. The chain's CDR3 is CSVEFRERHTQYF. For the CDR3, the DNA is TGCAGCGTCGAGTTTCGGGAGCGGCATACGCAGTATTTT. V and J are TRBV29-1 and TRBJ2-3; possible D gene TRBD2, 6 bases. This CDR3 contains 13 residues. V was shortened by 6 bases and J by 7 bases, with 17 bases between the two germline ends. The germline CDR1 and CDR2 sequences are SQVTM and ANQGSEA.

Many counts were recorded for this clonotype. This sequence joins TRBV18 and TRBJ1-5; 10 bases line up with TRBD1. Germline V CDR1 and CDR2: KGHSH, LQKENI. V lost 4 bases, J lost 2 bases, and 2 bases stayed unmatched. The length of the CDR3 is 15 residues. DNA for the CDR3: TGTGCCAGCTCACTCGGGACAGGGGGCAATCAGCCCCAGCATTTT. The encoded protein is CASSLGTGGNQPQHF.

This clonotype was seen at least ten times. V and J are TRBV20-1 and TRBJ1-5, with no clear D. Trimming took off 0 bases at V and 1 base at J, with 1 base between the two ends. The CDR3 spans 12 residues. Germline V gene lookup returns CDR1 DFQATT and CDR2 SNEGSKA (reference sequence). The CDR3 is CSARESNQPQHF. CDR3 nucleotide sequence: TGCAGTGCTAGAGAGAGCAATCAGCCCCAGCATTTT.

This clonotype occurred a few times. J is TRBJ2-2 and V is TRBV7-3, with D tentatively TRBD2 (7 bases). V lost 4 bases, J lost 1 base, and 16 bases lay in between. Germline V gives CDR1 SGHTA, CDR2 FQGTGA. CDR3 length equals 17 residues. CDR3 protein: CASSSQRGGLNTGELFF. The CDR3 DNA sequence: TGTGCCAGCAGCTCACAAAGGGGGGGGCTGAACACCGGGGAGCTGTTTTTT.

About this clonotype: Compared with germline, one end of the junction differs, possibly owing to a read error. The gene calls are TRBV7-3 and TRBJ2-3, with 7 bases lining up with TRBD2. The CDR3 sequence is 18 residues long. Germline V gene lookup returns CDR1 SGHTA and CDR2 FQGTGA. The CDR3 sequence: CASSVTGWGDIAGDTQYF. The CDR3 DNA follows: TGTGCCAGCAGCGTAACAGGTTGGGGAGACATAGCGGGAGATACGCAGTATTTT.

On this clonotype: This clone may be a read error of a much larger clone one base away. V usage is TRBV12-3 or TRBV12-4 and J usage is TRBJ2-7; D is unclear. The CDR3 is 13 amino acids. Between the trimmed V and J ends, which lost 8 bases and 3 bases, there was a span of 14 bases. The CDR3 DNA reads TGTGCCAGCGGCCCCGGGCGAAACTACGAGCAGTACTTC. It translates to CASGPGRNYEQYF.

This clonotype showed up just a few times. CDR3: CASSYATSGPKNIQYF. Written as DNA, the CDR3 is TGTGCCAGCAGCTACGCGACTAGCGGCCCCAAAAACATTCAGTACTTC. The gene calls are TRBV7-2 and TRBJ2-4; 9 bases fit TRBD2. The germline V gene encodes CDR1 SGHTA and CDR2 FQGNSA. The ends lost 4 bases at V and 2 bases at J; junction bases unmatched: 6. This CDR3 spans 16 amino acids.

This clonotype has ten or more counts. This chain links TRBV16 with TRBJ1-2; 9 nucleotides match TRBD1. Per the germline V gene, CDR1 is KGHSY and CDR2 is FQNENV. Unmatched junction bases numbered 1, after V lost 0 bases and J lost 8 bases. This CDR3 is built from 13 residues. The CDR3 bases are TGTGCCAGCAGCCAATCTGGGACAGGGGGCTACACCTTC. Amino acids: CASSQSGTGGYTF.

This clonotype has just one count. This chain connects TRBV11-2 to TRBJ2-1, with 13 bases that match TRBD2. The CDR3 sequence is 17 residues long. Germline V gene data show CDR1 as SGHAT and CDR2 as FQNNGV. The V gene end was trimmed by 5 bases and the J gene end by 5 bases; junction bases not matched to a gene: 9. CDR3 DNA: TGTGCCAGCAGCCTACTAGCGGGGGGGCCCCGGAACAATGAGCAGTTCTTC. Its translation is CASSLLAGGPRNNEQFF.

The genes are TRBV12-3 or TRBV12-4 and TRBJ2-7; TRBD1 aligns across 9 bases. V was clipped by 0 bases and J by 3 bases; unmatched bases: 15. The CDR3 sequence is 19 residues long. The CDR3 protein is CASSLAGTGKEKTRYEQYF. CDR3 in DNA: TGTGCCAGCAGTTTAGCCGGGACAGGGAAGGAGAAGACCCGCTACGAGCAGTACTTC.

This clonotype was counted ten times or more. The gene calls are TRBV28 and TRBJ2-7, with D perhaps matching TRBD1 (6 bases). Trimming shortened V by 6 bases and J by 0 bases, and 9 bases separated the two germline ends. This CDR3 comprises 13 residues. CDR1 and CDR2 (germline): MDHEN, SYDVKM. DNA of the CDR3: TGTGCCAGCAGGGGGGCCATCTCCTACGAGCAGTACTTC. Residues: CASRGAISYEQYF.

This clonotype has only a few counts. V gene TRBV20-1 combines with J gene TRBJ2-7; D possibly corresponds to TRBD2 (5 bases). The V end lost 1 base, the J end lost 2 bases, and 9 bases lay between the germline ends. The CDR3 has 13 residues. Germline V gene sequence: CDR1 DFQATT, CDR2 SNEGSKA (reference sequence). The CDR3 is CSARGTHTYEQYF. The CDR3 DNA reads TGCAGTGCTAGAGGGACTCATACCTACGAGCAGTACTTC.

In its sample, this clonotype was seen many times. The chain uses TRBV7-2 and TRBJ1-2; D might be TRBD1 (5 bases). CDR1 and CDR2 from the germline V gene are SGHTA and FQGNSA. This CDR3 has 13 amino acids. The V gene lost 7 bases and the J gene lost 1 base, with 10 bases spanning the gap. The CDR3 coding sequence is TGTGCCAGCACCGCTGGGGGTAACTATGGCTACACCTTC. This translates into CASTAGGNYGYTF.

In its sample, this clonotype was seen many times. The V gene is TRBV19, the J gene TRBJ2-7; tentatively, D is TRBD2 (5 bases). Germline CDR1 is LNHDA and CDR2 is SQIVND (reference sequence). This CDR3 region has 12 residues. V dropped 6 bases and J dropped 3 bases, with 9 bases sitting between them. CDR3 loop: CASSSGLYEQYF. CDR3 DNA: TGTGCCAGTAGCTCCGGACTCTACGAGCAGTACTTC.

This clonotype has only a few counts. This chain's CDR3 is CASGLSGTGSGYTF. Written as DNA, the CDR3 is TGTGCTAGTGGTTTGTCCGGGACAGGGTCCGGCTACACCTTC. The V and J genes are TRBV12-5 and TRBJ1-2; TRBD1 matches 9 bases. After removal of 2 bases from V and 8 bases from J, the junction contained 6 bases not matched to a gene. The CDR3 is 14 residues long. Germline V gives CDR1 LGHNT, CDR2 FRNRAP.